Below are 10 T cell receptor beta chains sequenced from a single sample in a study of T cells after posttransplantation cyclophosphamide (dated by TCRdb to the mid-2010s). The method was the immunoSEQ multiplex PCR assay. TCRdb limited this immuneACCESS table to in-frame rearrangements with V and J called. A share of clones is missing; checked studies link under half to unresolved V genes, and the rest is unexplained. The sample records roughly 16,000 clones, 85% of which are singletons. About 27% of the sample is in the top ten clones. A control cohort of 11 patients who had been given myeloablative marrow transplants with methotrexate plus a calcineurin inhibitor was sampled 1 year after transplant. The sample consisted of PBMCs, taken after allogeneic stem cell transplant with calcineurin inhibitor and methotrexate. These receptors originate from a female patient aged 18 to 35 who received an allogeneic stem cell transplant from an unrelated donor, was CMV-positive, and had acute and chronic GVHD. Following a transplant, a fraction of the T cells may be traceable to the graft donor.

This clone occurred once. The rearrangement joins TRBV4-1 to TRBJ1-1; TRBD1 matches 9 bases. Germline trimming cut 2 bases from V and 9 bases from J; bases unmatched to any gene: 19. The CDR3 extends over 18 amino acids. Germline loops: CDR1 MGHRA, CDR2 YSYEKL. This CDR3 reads CASSQIIPGQGSFWKAFF. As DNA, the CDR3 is TGCGCCAGCAGCCAAATTATCCCGGGACAGGGTTCATTTTGGAAAGCTTTCTTT.

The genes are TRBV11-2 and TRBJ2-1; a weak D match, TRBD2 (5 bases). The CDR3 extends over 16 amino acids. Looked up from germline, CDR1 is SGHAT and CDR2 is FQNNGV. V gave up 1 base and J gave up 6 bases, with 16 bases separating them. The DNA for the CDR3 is TGTGCCAGCAGCTTAGGCTCGGCTACCCGGGGCAATGAGCAGTTCTTC. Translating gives CASSLGSATRGNEQFF.

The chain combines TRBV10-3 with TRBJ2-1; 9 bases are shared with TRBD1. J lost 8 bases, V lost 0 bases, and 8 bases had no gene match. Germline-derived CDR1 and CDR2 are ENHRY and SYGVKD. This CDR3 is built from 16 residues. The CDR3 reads CAISESRDREGDEQFF. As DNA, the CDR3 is TGTGCCATCAGTGAGTCCCGGGACAGGGAGGGGGATGAGCAGTTCTTC.

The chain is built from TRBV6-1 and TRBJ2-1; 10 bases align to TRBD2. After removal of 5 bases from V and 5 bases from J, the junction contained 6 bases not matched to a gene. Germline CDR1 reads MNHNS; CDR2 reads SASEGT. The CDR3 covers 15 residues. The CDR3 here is CASSLTSGQNNEQFF. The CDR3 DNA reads TGTGCCAGCAGTCTGACTAGCGGGCAGAACAATGAGCAGTTCTTC.

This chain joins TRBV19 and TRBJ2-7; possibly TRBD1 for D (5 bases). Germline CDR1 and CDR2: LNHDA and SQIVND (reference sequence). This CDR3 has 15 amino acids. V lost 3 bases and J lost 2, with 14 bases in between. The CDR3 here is CASSMGQGPAYEQYF. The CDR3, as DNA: TGTGCCAGTAGTATGGGGCAGGGTCCGGCCTACGAGCAGTACTTC.

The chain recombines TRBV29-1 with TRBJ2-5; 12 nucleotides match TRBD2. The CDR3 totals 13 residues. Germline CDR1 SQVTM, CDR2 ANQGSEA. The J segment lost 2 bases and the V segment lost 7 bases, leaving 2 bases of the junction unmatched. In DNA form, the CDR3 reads TGCAGCGCCGGACTAGCGGGACAAGAGACCCAGTACTTC. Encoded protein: CSAGLAGQETQYF.

The CDR3 bases are TGCAGCGTTGAAGATGGTGGGACTAGCGGCACAGATACGCAGTATTTT. This translates into CSVEDGGTSGTDTQYF. The rearrangement links TRBV29-1 to TRBJ2-3; 10 bases align to TRBD2. With 0 bases clipped from V and 1 base from J, the junction kept 4 bases outside the gene matches. CDR1 SQVTM and CDR2 ANQGSEA come from the germline V gene. The CDR3 has 16 amino acids.

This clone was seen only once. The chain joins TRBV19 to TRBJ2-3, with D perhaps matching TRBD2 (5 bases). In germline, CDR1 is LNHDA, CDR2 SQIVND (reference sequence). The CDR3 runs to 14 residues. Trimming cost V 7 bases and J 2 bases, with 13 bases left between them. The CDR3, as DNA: TGTGCCAGTACCGCGGGCGGAAACACAGATACGCAGTATTTT. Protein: CASTAGGNTDTQYF.

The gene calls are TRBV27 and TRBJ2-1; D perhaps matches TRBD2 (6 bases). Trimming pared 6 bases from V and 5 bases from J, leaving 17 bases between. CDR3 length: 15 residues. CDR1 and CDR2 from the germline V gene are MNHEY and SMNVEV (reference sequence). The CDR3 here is CASSPTRFINNEQFF. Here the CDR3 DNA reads TGTGCCAGCAGCCCGACTAGGTTTATAAACAATGAGCAGTTCTTC.

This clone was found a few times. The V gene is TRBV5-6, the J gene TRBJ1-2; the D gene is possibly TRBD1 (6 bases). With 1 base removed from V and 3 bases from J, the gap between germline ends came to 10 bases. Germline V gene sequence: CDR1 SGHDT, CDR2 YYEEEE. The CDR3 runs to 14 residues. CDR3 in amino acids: CASSLSGQHYGYTF. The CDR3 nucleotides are TGTGCCAGCAGCTTGTCCGGACAGCACTATGGCTACACCTTC.